This TCR beta chain came from a study of shared clonotypes between healthy human individuals (dated by TCRdb to 2020 to 2022). Study-wide context: Two women and a few men aged 18 to 49 years were included in the cohort. For each donor, CD4 naive and CD4 memory were each run on three plates, CD8 naive on two plates, and CD8 memory on one plate. Blood TCR repertoires of about five healthy adults were deeply sequenced to estimate repertoire size and the extent of clonotype sharing between individuals. To increase sequencing depth and limit assay-specific biases, different laboratories used diverse techniques to prepare libraries and sequence TCR repertoires. Per donor, leukapheresis produced somewhere between about 0.94 and 9 billion PBMCs.

What the study reported, not specific to this receptor: Larger estimated clonotype richness was generally found for naive subsets than for memory subsets. Sampling was restricted to blood, and TCR repertoires in tissue are likely to differ from TCR repertoires in blood. Pairwise subsampling indicated that sequencing depth was expected to affect the degree of clonotype sharing among donors. Compared with non-shared clonotypes, the clonotypes found in all four sorted-subset donors had higher generation probabilities. Because the study included a small number of donors, the genetic and exposure-history diversity represented was limited. Approximately 5% of naive CD4, 3.5% of naive CD8, 2.3% of memory CD4, and over 0.35% of memory CD8 clonotypes were shared across four donors. Rarefaction of sorted-subset datasets indicated incomplete sequencing despite the large sequencing depth.

Comments on this clone: There is no known antigen for this receptor. It has no much larger one-base neighbor in the sample; base qualities were not kept.

The V and J ends are trimmed by 1 base and 6 bases, leaving 7 bases between them. For CDR1 and CDR2, the germline V gene lists SGHTA and FQGNSA. The CDR3 has 12 amino acids, counting the end cysteine and phenylalanine. Just CDR3 DNA is preserved here, 36 bases in frame from base 1. TCR CDR3 regions were amplified from genomic DNA by multiplex PCR using the deep immunoSEQ assay. For each cell subset, the extracted genomic DNA was distributed evenly across all wells of several immunoSEQ 96-well plates, and each plate served as one replicate. Each replicate PCR for sorted subsets received about 220 ng genomic DNA, equal to about 30,000 T cell genomes. Purified libraries were quantified with a Qubit 3.0 fluorometer, sized on a Bioanalyzer 2100, and re-quantified with the KAPA Library Quantification kit. Every immunoSEQ 96-well plate was sequenced on a separate single-read 150-cycle Illumina NextSeq 550 flow cell. The paper's data handling went like this. Because only junctional sequences without quality scores were contained in the immunoSEQ output, filtering matching that applied to full-length reads could not be performed. Sequences were annotated with PyIR, a Python wrapper for IgBLAST v1.9, and V/J genes and CDR3 were assigned using IMGT germline references. Reads were filtered out if the reads had weak V/J assignments (E-value above 1e-6), no CDR3, stop codons, out-of-frame junctions, or ambiguous translated residues. A V3J clonotype was defined by an identical inferred V gene, J gene, and CDR3 amino acid sequence. The percentage overlap between two repertoires was calculated by dividing the number of shared unique clonotypes by the size of the smaller repertoire. Three approaches were used to assess repertoire richness: RTK rarefaction, the Chao1 estimator, and Recon v2.1 estimates of unobserved clonotypes. For all TCRbeta clonotypes obtained by the gDNA method from a few donors, generation probabilities were computed with OLGA. What TCRdb holds here is the immuneACCESS table cut down to in-frame rearrangements. Part of the clones is not present; checked against another copy, under half of the missing clones reflect an unresolved V gene, and the others are unexplained. D and trimming were read from the DNA, whereas the V and J calls and clone size are those reported in that table. In all, the sample holds some 87,000 clones, and 60% to 70% of those were seen once. Of the sample, around half is held by the ten largest clones.

The donors were healthy, HIV-negative adults with no recently reported acute infections or vaccinations. Only Caucasian adults living in Nashville, Tennessee, USA were represented among the donors. CD8 memory samples consisted of magnetically selected CD45RO+ cells combined with CCR7-negative CD45RA+ effector memory (TemRA) cells. After blood collection by leukapheresis, PBMCs were isolated using Ficoll-Histopaque density gradient centrifugation and then cryopreserved in the vapor phase of liquid nitrogen. Purity and quantity of every magnetically sorted T cell population were checked by analytical flow cytometry. Genomic DNA was isolated from every sorted fraction and measured by UV absorbance on a Nanodrop 2000c.

The chain links TRBV7-2 with TRBJ2-7; no confident D gene assignment can be made. The source of this sequence is a man aged 25 to 40 in good health. Sequenced sample: memory CD8+ T cells sorted from blood. The meaning of the sample's cell subset or site label: CD45RO+ cells pooled with CCR7-negative TemRA cells. The CDR3 loop reads CASSLVGFEQYF. The nucleotide sequence reads TGTGCCAGCAGCTTAGTGGGGTTCGAGCAGTACTTC.